These 27 T cell receptor beta chains came from one sample sequenced in a study of long-term antiretroviral therapy in people with HIV. With survey level as its setting, the immunoSEQ assay was v3.0. Only in-frame clones appear in the TCRdb table, and some are missing; sequencing was by immunoSEQ multiplex PCR. The table shows about 22,000 clones, with approximately 88% occurring only once. The sequenced sample was unsorted PBMCs, obtained 5.9 years after starting antiretroviral therapy. Every receptor here comes from a man between 25 and 39 years old with HIV.

The chain carries TRBV7-6 and TRBJ2-5; D call uncertain. V was pared by 1 base and J by 6 bases, with 12 bases between. CDR3 size: 14 residues. CDR1 is SGHVS, CDR2 FNYEAQ, per germline. The chain's CDR3 is CASSLDRSLKTQYF. The DNA of the CDR3 is TGTGCCAGCAGCTTAGATCGTTCGTTGAAGACCCAGTACTTC.

V is TRBV7-2 and J is TRBJ2-7, with 7 bases fitting TRBD1. The ends lost 5 bases at V and 3 bases at J; junction bases unmatched: 4. In germline, CDR1 is SGHTA, CDR2 FQGNSA. The CDR3 extends over 13 amino acids. The CDR3 loop reads CASSLQGDYEQYF. DNA of the CDR3: TGTGCCAGCAGCCTCCAGGGGGACTACGAGCAGTACTTC.

V usage is TRBV7-8 and J usage is TRBJ1-2, with D possibly matching TRBD1 (6 bases). Between the trimmed V and J ends, which lost 4 bases and 8 bases, there was a span of 14 bases. Germline assignment: CDR1 SGHVS and CDR2 FQNEAQ. The CDR3 runs to 13 residues. The CDR3 bases are TGTGCCAGCAGCTGGGGGCGCCTGGGAGGCTACACCTTC. Amino acids: CASSWGRLGGYTF.

This sequence joins TRBV11-2 and TRBJ2-7; D call uncertain. Per germline, CDR1 SGHAT and CDR2 FQNNGV. The CDR3 runs to 14 residues. V lost 1 base and J lost 4, with 11 bases in between. The CDR3 region has the DNA TGTGCCAGCAGCTTAGCTGGCGGAGAGTACGAGCAGTACTTC. It encodes CASSLAGGEYEQYF.

V is TRBV28 and J is TRBJ2-7; D gene unclear. CDR1 is MDHEN, CDR2 SYDVKM, per germline. V lost 7 bases, J lost 2 bases, and 12 bases lay in between. The CDR3 is 13 residues long. CDR3 nucleotides: TGTGCCAGCACACTCGGGCCCACCTACGAGCAGTACTTC. Translation: CASTLGPTYEQYF.

Relative to its sample, this clone is large. The chain combines TRBV6-1 with TRBJ1-2, with 7 bases that match TRBD1. CDR3 length equals 16 residues. Per germline, CDR1 MNHNS and CDR2 SASEGT. The V gene end was trimmed by 1 base and the J gene end by 4 bases; junction bases not matched to a gene: 9. The CDR3, as DNA: TGTGCCAGCAGTGAAGATTCGATAGGGGGCAGCTATGGCTACACCTTC. This encodes CASSEDSIGGSYGYTF.

In its sample, this clone was seen a few times. This chain uses TRBV2 with TRBJ1-3, with D unresolved. Looked up from germline, CDR1 is SNHLY and CDR2 is FYNNEI. Trimming cost V 6 bases and J 0 bases, with 6 bases left between them. The length of the CDR3 is 13 residues. CDR3 protein: CASSNDSGNTIYF. In nucleotides, the CDR3 is TGTGCCAGCAGCAATGACTCTGGAAACACCATATATTTT.

The chain recombines TRBV10-3 with TRBJ1-4; TRBD1 might be the D (6 bases). Germline values: CDR1 ENHRY, CDR2 SYGVKD. This CDR3 has 16 residues. Trimming took off 0 bases at V and 5 bases at J, with 13 bases between the two ends. This CDR3 reads CAISESTPGGNEKLFF. For the CDR3, the DNA is TGTGCCATCAGTGAGTCGACACCTGGGGGCAATGAAAAACTGTTTTTT.

Regarding this clone: This specimen includes other DNA sequences encoding the same CDR3. DNA for the CDR3: TGTGCCAGCAGTTTACAGGGGTACGAGCAGTACTTC. Translated, it gives CASSLQGYEQYF. The rearrangement uses TRBV28 and TRBJ2-7, with D maybe TRBD1 (6 bases). The length of the CDR3 is 12 residues. Trimming shortened V by 2 bases and J by 4 bases, and 6 bases separated the two germline ends. Germline loops: CDR1 MDHEN, CDR2 SYDVKM.

The J gene is TRBJ2-2, the V gene TRBV11-2; 7 bases are a match to TRBD1. The CDR3 extends over 16 amino acids. Germline values: CDR1 SGHAT, CDR2 FQNNGV. J gave up 0 bases and V 4 bases, and 5 bases lay outside the gene matches. DNA of the CDR3: TGTGCCAGCAGCTCGCAGACAGGGACGAACACCGGGGAGCTGTTTTTT. Translated: CASSSQTGTNTGELFF.

The V gene is TRBV11-1, the J gene TRBJ2-7; no firm D call. The V and J ends lost 7 bases and 3 bases respectively, with 16 bases between them. Germline assignment: CDR1 SGHAT and CDR2 FQDESV (reference sequence). This CDR3 is 14 amino acids long. CDR3 in DNA: TGTGCCAGCACGCAGTCCCGTTGGGGCTACGAGCAGTACTTC. It is translated as CASTQSRWGYEQYF.

The CDR3 DNA sequence: TGTGCCAGCAGTGACGCGGAGGAGGGTGAGCAGTTCTTC. Residues: CASSDAEEGEQFF. The J gene is TRBJ2-1, the V gene TRBV6-4; a weak D match, TRBD2 (6 bases). With 2 bases removed from V and 9 bases from J, the gap between germline ends came to 11 bases. The CDR3 contains 13 residues. From germline, CDR1 is MRHNA and CDR2 SNTAGT.

The J gene is TRBJ2-7, the V gene TRBV9; D unclear. V was pared by 0 bases and J by 0 bases, with 10 bases between. Germline lookup yields CDR1 SGDLS and CDR2 YYNGEE. This CDR3 has 15 amino acids. This CDR3 reads CASSVDQLNSYEQYF. The CDR3 DNA sequence: TGTGCCAGCAGCGTAGATCAATTAAACTCCTACGAGCAGTACTTC. Full variable domain (rest looked up from reference TRBV9 and TRBJ2-7): DSGVTQTPKHLITATGQRVTLRCSPRSGDLSVYWYQQSLDQGLQFLIQYYNGEERAKGNILERFSAQQFPDLHSELNLSSLELGDSALYFCASSVDQLNSYEQYFGPGTRLTVT.

V is TRBV6-4 and J is TRBJ2-2; D is undetermined. Trimming cost V 9 bases and J 0 bases, with 11 bases left between them. Looked up from germline, CDR1 is MRHNA and CDR2 is SNTAGT. CDR3 length: 14 residues. DNA for the CDR3: TGTGCCAGTGGCTCCTCCGCGAACACCGGGGAGCTGTTTTTT. This sequence encodes CASGSSANTGELFF.

This clone was observed a handful of times. The V call is TRBV5-6, the J call TRBJ1-2; D is possibly TRBD1 (5 bases). Germline CDR1 reads SGHDT; CDR2 reads YYEEEE. The length of the CDR3 is 15 residues. The V end was cut by 2 bases, the J end by 6 bases, with 17 bases between. CDR3 amino acids: CASSFKDTRNDGYTF. CDR3 sequence (DNA): TGTGCCAGCAGCTTCAAGGACACTCGAAACGATGGCTACACCTTC.

The chain couples TRBV6-1 to TRBJ1-1, with D uncertain. Germline V gene lookup returns CDR1 MNHNS and CDR2 SASEGT. Trimming took 6 bases from V and 0 from J, leaving 5 bases between them. CDR3 length: 12 residues. CDR3 in amino acids: CASRVMNTEAFF. The CDR3 DNA follows: TGTGCCAGCAGAGTGATGAACACTGAAGCTTTCTTT.

This chain links TRBV11-3 with TRBJ2-1; 8 nucleotides align to TRBD1. Germline CDR1 and CDR2: SGHNT and YENEEA. The CDR3 runs to 15 residues. The V segment lost 3 bases and the J segment 5 bases; nucleotides outside the gene matches: 6. The CDR3 sequence is CASSLAGTGNNEQFF. For the CDR3, the DNA is TGTGCCAGCAGCTTGGCCGGGACAGGCAACAATGAGCAGTTCTTC.

This rearrangement joins TRBV2 to TRBJ2-3; TRBD2 aligns across 7 bases. CDR1 and CDR2 (germline): SNHLY, FYNNEI. Trimming removed 10 bases from V and 2 bases from J; junction bases left unmatched: 9. CDR3 length equals 14 residues. The CDR3, as DNA: TGTGCCACTACGAGCGGGGACCTCACAGATACGCAGTATTTT. Translating gives CATTSGDLTDTQYF.

V and J are TRBV6-5 and TRBJ2-2; 9 bases map to TRBD2. Germline V lookup: CDR1 MNHEY, CDR2 SVGAGI. This CDR3 spans 16 amino acids. The J segment lost 4 bases and the V segment lost 2 bases, leaving 5 bases of the junction unmatched. For the CDR3, the DNA is TGTGCCAGCAGTTACGGAGCGGGAGGAGGCACCGGGGAGCTGTTTTTT. The encoded protein is CASSYGAGGGTGELFF.

The genes are TRBV29-1 and TRBJ1-1; D might be TRBD1 (5 bases). The germline V gene has CDR1 SQVTM and CDR2 ANQGSEA. V was cut by 7 bases and J by 1 base, with 13 bases left in between. CDR3 size: 13 residues. DNA for the CDR3: TGCAGCGCTCAGGGATTTGGGAACACTGAAGCTTTCTTT. Protein product: CSAQGFGNTEAFF. The full variable domain, with the rest looked up from reference TRBV29-1 and TRBJ1-1, is SAVISQKPSRDICQRGTSLTIQCQVDSQVTMMFWYRQQPGQSLTLIATANQGSEATYESGFVIDKFPISRPNLTFSTLTVSNMSPEDSSIYLCSAQGFGNTEAFFGQGTRLTVV.

This rearrangement joins TRBV11-1 to TRBJ2-3; TRBD1 agrees at 9 bases. The CDR3 sequence is 17 residues long. Germline lookup yields CDR1 SGHAT and CDR2 FQDESV (reference sequence). V was pared by 2 bases and J by 7 bases, with 13 bases of the junction left unmatched. CDR3 loop: CASSLIGGTGMFYTQYF. For the CDR3, the DNA is TGTGCCAGCAGCTTAATTGGCGGGACAGGGATGTTTTATACGCAGTATTTT.

The genes are TRBV6-5 and TRBJ2-7; possibly TRBD2 for D (6 bases). CDR3 size: 14 residues. Germline V gene lookup returns CDR1 MNHEY and CDR2 SVGAGI. With 6 bases removed from V and 5 bases from J, the gap between germline ends came to 17 bases. CDR3 bases: TGTGCCAGCAGCCCAAGTAGTTGGGAGGACGAGCAGTACTTC. Translated, it gives CASSPSSWEDEQYF.

This sequence joins TRBV19 and TRBJ1-3; D unresolved. Looked up from germline, CDR1 is LNHDA and CDR2 is SQIVND (reference sequence). The CDR3 totals 14 residues. Trimming cost V 4 bases and J 2 bases, with 9 bases left between them. The CDR3 nucleotides are TGTGCCAGTAGTACACAAAGAACTGGAAACACCATATATTTT. Its protein is CASSTQRTGNTIYF.

This sequence joins TRBV10-3 and TRBJ1-1, with 9 positions matching TRBD1. The CDR3 extends over 18 amino acids. Germline CDR1 is ENHRY and CDR2 is SYGVKD. V was pared by 4 bases and J by 6 bases, with 18 bases of the junction left unmatched. In nucleotides, the CDR3 is TGTGCCATCAGTGCGGGACAGGGAGGCCCGGTCGGTGTGCCTGAAGCTTTCTTT. Residues: CAISAGQGGPVGVPEAFF.

The chain combines TRBV4-3 with TRBJ1-2; 7 bases align to TRBD1. The CDR3 runs 15 residues. CDR1 is LGHNA, CDR2 YSLEER, per germline. The junction had 5 bases not matched to a gene; V was cut back by 0 bases and J by 4 bases. The DNA for the CDR3 is TGCGCCAGCAGCCAAGATAACAGGGGAGGCTATGGCTACACCTTC. It specifies CASSQDNRGGYGYTF.

The chain uses TRBV7-8 and TRBJ2-6; no clear D gene. V was cut by 6 bases and J by 2 bases, with 23 bases left in between. CDR1 and CDR2 from the germline V gene are SGHVS and FQNEAQ. The CDR3 runs to 19 residues. Here the CDR3 reads CASSHKDGKVGTGANVLTF. The CDR3 bases are TGTGCCAGCAGTCACAAGGACGGCAAAGTAGGGACTGGGGCCAACGTCCTGACTTTC.

The rearrangement links TRBV2 to TRBJ2-1; 8 bases are shared with TRBD2. The CDR3 is 16 residues long. The J segment lost 7 bases and the V segment lost 11 bases, leaving 19 bases of the junction unmatched. The germline V gene has CDR1 SNHLY and CDR2 FYNNEI. The CDR3 nucleotides are TGTGCCGGTAGAGGCAGGGAGCGGGAGAGTCGGAATGAGCAGTTCTTC. Its protein is CAGRGRERESRNEQFF.